The rows below give T cell receptor beta chains drawn from one sample of a study of T-cell reconstitution after alpha-beta-depleted transplantation in children. Using its own MiXCR run on the PCR reads, TCRdb lists one record per CDR3 protein. This table has hundreds of thousands of distinct CDR3 sequences, around 12% appearing once. The source was PBMCs from the stem cell graft donor, collected from the stem cell graft. The receptors stem from a human donor who donated a stem cell graft to a child with acute lymphoblastic leukemia. Each CDR3 is given with its conserved first and last residue. Fields, in order: V gene, D gene, clone size, J gene, CDR3 protein, CDR3 DNA. The D gene is left open where the match is weak. The size of a clone is reported for some rows only, either as once, few or many, or as a class for expanded clones.

TRBV10-2	TRBD1	many	TRBJ2-1	CASRGTGGANEQFF	TGCGCCAGCAGGGGGACAGGGGGGGCCAATGAGCAGTTCTTC
TRBV5-1	NA	many	TRBJ2-6	CASSLSGAGQGANVLTF	TGCGCCAGCAGCTTGAGTGGGGCAGGCCAGGGGGCCAACGTCCTGACTTTC
TRBV7-9	NA	few	TRBJ2-7	CASSLRGHFYEQYF	TGTGCCAGCAGCTTAAGGGGACACTTCTACGAGCAGTACTTC
TRBV11-2	TRBD2	many	TRBJ2-5	CASSARGLAGGRRETQYF	TGTGCCAGCAGTGCCCGAGGTCTAGCGGGAGGGCGGAGGGAGACCCAGTACTTC
TRBV12-3/TRBV12-4	TRBD2	many	TRBJ2-1	CASTHGTSGLVNEQFF	TGTGCCAGCACCCATGGGACTAGCGGTTTAGTCAATGAGCAGTTCTTC
TRBV29-1	TRBD1	many	TRBJ2-1	CSVTGTGKYNEQFF	TGCAGCGTGACCGGGACAGGGAAATACAATGAGCAGTTCTTC
TRBV10-3	NA	many	TRBJ2-5	CAIRHGTHDQETQYF	TGTGCCATCAGACACGGGACACACGATCAAGAGACCCAGTACTTC
TRBV5-1	NA	many	TRBJ2-2	CASSPEGVRTGELFF	TGCGCCAGCAGCCCCGAGGGGGTCCGGACCGGGGAGCTGTTTTTT
TRBV4-2	NA	NA	TRBJ2-7	CASSPGPVSYEQYF	TGTGCCAGCAGCCCCGGGCCGGTCTCCTACGAGCAGTACTTC
TRBV24-1	TRBD2	many	TRBJ2-3	CATSDPSTSGGADTQYF	TGTGCCACCAGTGATCCGTCGACTAGCGGGGGGGCAGATACGCAGTATTTT
TRBV15	TRBD2	many	TRBJ2-1	CATSRESLAGSYNEQFF	TGTGCCACCAGCAGAGAATCACTAGCGGGATCCTACAATGAGCAGTTCTTC
TRBV20-1	NA	many	TRBJ1-1	CSSCRTDTEAFF	TGCAGTTCGTGTCGGACAGACACTGAAGCTTTCTTT
TRBV21-1	NA	many	TRBJ2-5	CASSNVRGNQETQYF	TGTGCCAGCAGCAACGTACGGGGGAACCAAGAGACCCAGTACTTC
TRBV7-2	NA	few	TRBJ2-1	CASSLGYYNEQFF	TGTGCCAGCAGCTTGGGATACTACAATGAGCAGTTCTTC
TRBV7-9	NA	NA	TRBJ2-7	CASGPGRRYEQYF	TGTGCCAGCGGCCCCGGCCGCCGCTACGAGCAGTACTTC
TRBV19	NA	many	TRBJ1-1	CASSIEWVKNTEAFF	TGTGCCAGTAGTATAGAATGGGTCAAGAACACTGAAGCTTTCTTT
TRBV18	NA	many	TRBJ1-1	CASSPQQNTEAFF	TGTGCCAGCTCACCGCAACAGAACACTGAAGCTTTCTTT
TRBV27	NA	NA	TRBJ2-7	CASSFVTSRNEQYF	TGTGCCAGCAGTTTTGTGACTAGTCGGAACGAGCAGTACTTC
TRBV5-6	NA	many	TRBJ2-7	CASTLLRTRGPFTYEQYF	TGTGCCAGCACCCTTCTGAGAACCAGGGGTCCCTTTACCTACGAGCAGTACTTC
TRBV20-1	NA	many	TRBJ1-1	CSARTSGFGNTEAFF	TGCAGTGCTAGAACATCAGGGTTCGGGAACACTGAAGCTTTCTTT
TRBV5-1	NA	many	TRBJ2-3	CASSLGQDRTDTQYF	TGCGCCAGCAGCTTGGGGCAGGACCGCACAGATACGCAGTATTTT
TRBV20-1	TRBD1	NA	TRBJ2-2	CSARDQGQGLVGELFF	TGCAGTGCTAGGGACCAGGGACAGGGACTGGTGGGGGAGCTGTTTTTT
TRBV7-6	NA	many	TRBJ2-7	CASSSGTRQKQYF	TGTGCCAGCAGCTCGGGAACTAGGCAAAAGCAGTACTTC
TRBV5-1	NA	many	TRBJ2-3	CASSLEFGGQSHTDTQYF	TGCGCCAGCAGCTTGGAATTCGGAGGACAGAGCCACACAGATACGCAGTATTTT
TRBV6-1	NA	NA	TRBJ2-6	CASRRDSSGANVLTF	TGTGCCAGCAGACGGGACTCCTCGGGGGCCAACGTCCTGACTTTC
TRBV7-9	TRBD2	few	TRBJ2-1	CASSPTTSGSGNEQFF	TGTGCCAGCAGCCCTACTACTAGCGGGAGTGGGAATGAGCAGTTCTTC
TRBV20-1	NA	many	TRBJ2-7	CSARRGTYEQYF	TGCAGTGCCCGCCGAGGGACCTACGAGCAGTACTTC
TRBV7-2	TRBD1	many	TRBJ2-3	CASSAISGTGGKEDTQYF	TGTGCCAGCAGCGCCATATCCGGGACAGGGGGCAAGGAAGATACGCAGTATTTT
TRBV18	NA	NA	TRBJ1-3	CASSPQGSTGNTIYF	TGTGCCAGCTCACCACAGGGTTCTACTGGAAACACCATATATTTT
TRBV5-1	TRBD1	many	TRBJ1-3	CASSSRTGNTIYF	TGCGCCAGCAGCTCTCGGACAGGGAACACCATATATTTT
TRBV11-2	TRBD2	many	TRBJ2-3	CASSLTSGTTTGTDTQYF	TGTGCCAGCAGCTTAACTAGCGGGACAACCACTGGCACAGATACGCAGTATTTT
TRBV4-3	NA	many	TRBJ2-5	CASSQYIGDQETQYF	TGCGCCAGCAGCCAGTATATAGGGGACCAAGAGACCCAGTACTTC
TRBV28	TRBD1	many	TRBJ2-7	CASNDPGQISYEQYF	TGTGCCAGCAACGATCCGGGACAGATCTCCTACGAGCAGTACTTC
TRBV29-1	TRBD1	many	TRBJ1-2	CSGRQGWGYTF	TGCAGCGGCCGACAGGGTTGGGGCTACACCTTC
TRBV5-4	TRBD2	few	TRBJ2-1	CASSLITPRTSEQFF	TGTGCCAGCAGCTTGATAACTCCCAGGACTAGCGAGCAGTTCTTC
TRBV6-1	NA	many	TRBJ2-1	CASNSGGGNNEQFF	TGTGCCAGCAACTCAGGGGGGGGCAACAATGAGCAGTTCTTC
TRBV7-9	TRBD1	NA	TRBJ2-7	CASSSHLGQGVHEQYF	TGTGCCAGCAGCTCCCACCTGGGACAGGGGGTTCACGAGCAGTACTTC
TRBV3-1	NA	once	TRBJ2-3	CASSPLGLTDTQYF	TGTGCCAGCAGCCCGCTGGGACTCACAGATACGCAGTATTTT
TRBV7-2	NA	few	TRBJ2-7	CASSDMGGPYEQYF	TGTGCCAGCAGCGACATGGGTGGGCCCTACGAGCAGTACTTC
TRBV5-1	TRBD2	many	TRBJ2-3	CASSFPSGPGTDTQYF	TGCGCCAGCAGCTTTCCTAGCGGCCCAGGCACAGATACGCAGTATTTT
TRBV21-1	NA	many	TRBJ1-3	CASSNSTGTGNSGNTIYF	TGTGCCAGCAGCAACTCGACTGGGACTGGGAACTCTGGAAACACCATATATTTT
TRBV5-4	TRBD1	many	TRBJ1-2	CASSLGQGSSYGYTF	TGTGCCAGCAGCTTGGGACAGGGGTCGAGCTATGGCTACACCTTC
TRBV5-1	NA	many	TRBJ1-4	CASSSDRLNEKLFF	TGCGCCAGCAGCTCAGACAGACTTAATGAAAAACTGTTTTTT
TRBV28	TRBD1	many	TRBJ2-7	CASMVQGSNEQYF	TGTGCCAGCATGGTACAGGGGAGCAACGAGCAGTACTTC
TRBV20-1	TRBD2	NA	TRBJ2-3	CSANPGLAEARTQYF	TGCAGTGCAAATCCCGGACTAGCGGAGGCTCGTACGCAGTATTTT
TRBV11-2	TRBD1	many	TRBJ2-6	CASSRTGAISSGANVLTF	TGTGCCAGCAGCCGGACAGGGGCAATAAGCTCTGGGGCCAACGTCCTGACTTTC
TRBV25-1	NA	many	TRBJ1-1	CASQAAEAFF	TGTGCCAGCCAGGCTGCTGAAGCTTTCTTT
TRBV7-9	NA	many	TRBJ2-1	CASSLDLRDEQFF	TGTGCCAGCAGCCTAGACTTGCGTGATGAGCAGTTCTTC
TRBV5-1	TRBD1	many	TRBJ2-1	CASSLGDRAYNEQFF	TGCGCCAGCAGCTTGGGGGACAGGGCTTACAATGAGCAGTTCTTC
TRBV12-3/TRBV12-4	TRBD1	NA	TRBJ2-7	CASSSPTGTYEQYF	TGTGCCAGCAGTTCCCCGACAGGGACCTACGAGCAGTACTTC
TRBV12-3/TRBV12-4	NA	many	TRBJ1-1	CASSPHRVWTEAFF	TGTGCCAGCAGTCCTCACAGGGTTTGGACTGAAGCTTTCTTT
TRBV9	NA	many	TRBJ2-5	CASSVVPGPPGETQYF	TGTGCCAGCAGCGTCGTTCCAGGGCCCCCGGGAGAGACCCAGTACTTC
TRBV12-3/TRBV12-4	TRBD1	many	TRBJ2-1	CASSLVQGVHNEQFF	TGTGCCAGCAGTTTAGTACAGGGGGTACACAATGAGCAGTTCTTC
TRBV29-1	TRBD1	many	TRBJ2-1	CSAAGQASYNEQFF	TGCAGCGCCGCAGGACAGGCATCCTACAATGAGCAGTTCTTC
TRBV12-3/TRBV12-4	NA	NA	TRBJ1-3	CASSFGAGSVSGNTIYF	TGTGCCAGCAGTTTTGGGGCCGGGTCAGTCTCTGGAAACACCATATATTTT